This T cell receptor beta chain was found in a study of blood T cell repertoires in COVID-19. The trim removed 8 bases at V and 1 base at J, leaving 8 bases unmatched. Germline CDR1 reads MDHEN; CDR2 reads SYDVKM. CDR3 length: 16 residues. The repertoire was sequenced with immunoSEQ multiplex PCR; TCRdb's copy has only in-frame clones and lacks some. Of around 250,000 clones in the sample, roughly nine tenths were seen once. Sequencing was done on a sample of peripheral blood. V and J are TRBV28 and TRBJ2-3, with 11 bases matching TRBD2. The receptor comes from a man between 60 and 75 years old with acute or convalescent COVID-19. CDR3: CASGIAGGPGTDTQYF. The CDR3 DNA follows: TGTGCCAGCGGAATAGCGGGAGGGCCCGGCACAGATACGCAGTATTTT.